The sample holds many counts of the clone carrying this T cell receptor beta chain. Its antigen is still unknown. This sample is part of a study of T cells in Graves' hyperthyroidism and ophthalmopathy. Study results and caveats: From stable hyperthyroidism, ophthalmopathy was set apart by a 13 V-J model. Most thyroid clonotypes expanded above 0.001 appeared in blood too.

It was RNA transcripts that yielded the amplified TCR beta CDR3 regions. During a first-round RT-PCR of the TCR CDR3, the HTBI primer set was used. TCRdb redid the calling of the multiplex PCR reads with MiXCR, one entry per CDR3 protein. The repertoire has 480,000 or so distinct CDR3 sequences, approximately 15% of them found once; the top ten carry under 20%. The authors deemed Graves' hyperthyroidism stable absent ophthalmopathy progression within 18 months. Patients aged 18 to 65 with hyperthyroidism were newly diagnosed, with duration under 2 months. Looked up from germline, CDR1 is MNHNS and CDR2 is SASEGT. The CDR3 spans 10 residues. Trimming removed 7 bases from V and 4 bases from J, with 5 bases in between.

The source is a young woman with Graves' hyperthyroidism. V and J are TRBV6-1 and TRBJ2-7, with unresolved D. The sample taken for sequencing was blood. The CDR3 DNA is TGTGCCAGCAACAAATACGAGCAGTACTTC. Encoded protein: CASNKYEQYF.